The 28 T cell receptor beta chains below were found in one sample sequenced in a study of cytomegalovirus exposure and HLA in healthy donors. Primers for the PCR totalled 60 Vbeta and 13 Jbeta. Profiling relied on immunoSEQ multiplex PCR, and the TCRdb table lists in-frame clones only, not all of them. The sample lists approximately 150,000 clones, 80% seen once, with roughly 2% in the top ten. Source material: PBMCs. The receptors were sampled from a human donor in good health.

The CDR3 DNA reads as TGTGCCACCAGCAGAGACCGGACTCGATCCTACGAGCAGTACTTC. Its translation is CATSRDRTRSYEQYF. The V and J genes are TRBV15 and TRBJ2-7; a possible D gene is TRBD2 (5 bases). CDR1 is LNHNV, CDR2 YYDKDF, per germline (reference sequence). The germline V and J ends were trimmed by 0 bases and 1 base, with 10 bases remaining between them. The CDR3 extends over 15 amino acids. Using reference TRBV15 and TRBJ2-7 for the parts outside the CDR3, the full variable domain is DAMVIQNPRYQVTQFGKPVTLSCSQTLNHNVMYWYQQKSSQAPKLLFHYYDKDFNNEADTPDNFQSRRPNTSFCFLDIRSPGLGDTAMYLCATSRDRTRSYEQYFGPGTRLTVT.

V gene TRBV6-5 combines with J gene TRBJ2-7; 7 nucleotides line up with TRBD1. Germline V gene sequence: CDR1 MNHEY, CDR2 SVGAGI. J gave up 0 bases and V 8 bases, and 7 bases lay outside the gene matches. The length of the CDR3 is 14 residues. The CDR3 reads CASQRGQSSYEQYF. The CDR3 region has the DNA TGTGCCAGCCAGAGGGGACAGAGCTCCTACGAGCAGTACTTC.

This clone was seen a single time. J is TRBJ2-5 and V is TRBV4-1, with D possibly being TRBD2 (7 bases). Trimming took 4 bases from V and 5 from J, leaving 20 bases between them. CDR1 and CDR2 from the germline V gene are MGHRA and YSYEKL. The CDR3 has 16 amino acids. This CDR3 is CASSLQEGGGGETQYF. As DNA, the CDR3 is TGCGCCAGCAGCCTCCAGGAGGGGGGAGGGGGGGAGACCCAGTACTTC.

This clone was detected a few times. The chain joins TRBV6-5 to TRBJ1-5, with D maybe TRBD1 (5 bases). Germline CDR1 MNHEY, CDR2 SVGAGI. Trimming took 2 bases from V and 11 from J, leaving 16 bases between them. The CDR3 totals 14 residues. CDR3 loop: CASSYPRRGSTQHF. In DNA form, the CDR3 reads TGTGCCAGCAGTTACCCACGGAGGGGTTCGACCCAGCATTTT.

The chain carries TRBV4-3 and TRBJ1-1; D remains ambiguous. V gave up 0 bases and J gave up 5 bases, with 16 bases separating them. This CDR3 has 16 residues. Germline V gene sequence: CDR1 LGHNA, CDR2 YSLEER. The CDR3 loop is CASSQDQATVRTEAFF. Here the CDR3 DNA reads TGCGCCAGCAGCCAAGATCAGGCAACAGTAAGAACTGAAGCTTTCTTT.

J is TRBJ2-7 and V is TRBV9; D gene ambiguous. Germline CDR1 SGDLS, CDR2 YYNGEE. The ends were cut back, 3 bases at V and 7 bases at J, with 11 bases in the middle. The CDR3 runs 12 residues. CDR3 protein: CASSEPSEEQYF. DNA of the CDR3: TGTGCCAGCAGCGAGCCCTCTGAAGAGCAGTACTTC.

This clone was counted a few times. The chain couples TRBV7-8 to TRBJ2-7; 10 positions match TRBD2. Germline trimming cut 3 bases from V and 4 bases from J; bases unmatched to any gene: 3. The CDR3 runs to 14 residues. Germline lookup yields CDR1 SGHVS and CDR2 FQNEAQ. The CDR3 loop reads CASSFLTSGYEQYF. DNA for the CDR3: TGTGCCAGCAGCTTTCTGACTAGCGGGTACGAGCAGTACTTC.

The chain couples TRBV19 to TRBJ1-2; D uncertain. The germline V gene encodes CDR1 LNHDA and CDR2 SQIVND (reference sequence). V was clipped by 1 base and J by 3 bases, with 9 bases between them. The CDR3 is 14 residues long. The CDR3 nucleotides are TGTGCCAGTAGTATAGCTCAGATCTACTATGGCTACACCTTC. Its protein product is CASSIAQIYYGYTF. The full variable domain, completed using reference TRBV19 and TRBJ1-2, is DGGITQSPKYLFRKEGQNVTLSCEQNLNHDAMYWYRQDPGQGLRLIYYSQIVNDFQKGDIAEGYSVSREKKESFPLTVTSAQKNPTAFYLCASSIAQIYYGYTFGSGTRLTVV.

About this clone: A read error may account for a junction end that differs from germline. This chain links TRBV7-9 with TRBJ2-7; tentatively, D is TRBD1 (5 bases). Germline values: CDR1 SEHNR, CDR2 FQNEAQ (reference sequence). This CDR3 spans 17 amino acids. In DNA form, the CDR3 reads TGTTCCAGCAGCTCACCCGGAACCAGGACGACCAGGGACGAGCAGTACTTC. Protein sequence: CSSSSPGTRTTRDEQYF.

This clone has only one observation. Here the CDR3 DNA reads TGTGCCAGCACCGGACGAGGGACAGACTATGGCTACACCTTC. This encodes CASTGRGTDYGYTF. This chain links TRBV7-2 with TRBJ1-2; 7 bases fit TRBD1. Germline V gene lookup returns CDR1 SGHTA and CDR2 FQGNSA. J was trimmed by 3 bases and V by 7 bases; bases with no gene match: 8. This CDR3 is 14 amino acids long. Using reference TRBV7-2 and TRBJ1-2 for the parts outside the CDR3, the full variable domain is GAGVSQSPSNKVTEKGKDVELRCDPISGHTALYWYRQSLGQGLEFLIYFQGNSAPDKSGLPSDRFSAERTGGSVSTLTIQRTQQEDSAVYLCASTGRGTDYGYTFGSGTRLTVV.

The chain links TRBV5-1 to TRBJ2-1; TRBD2 agrees at 14 bases. The CDR3 length is 18 residues. Trimming took 4 bases from V and 1 from J; bases not matched to a gene: 7. From germline, CDR1 is SGHRS and CDR2 YFSETQ. The CDR3 sequence: CASSEGLAGEVSYNEQFF. CDR3 in DNA: TGCGCCAGCAGCGAGGGACTAGCGGGGGAAGTGTCCTACAATGAGCAGTTCTTC.

This chain uses TRBV5-4 with TRBJ2-2; D possibly corresponds to TRBD2 (7 bases). CDR3 size: 16 residues. Germline V gene data show CDR1 as SGHNT and CDR2 as YYREEE (reference sequence). V dropped 2 bases and J dropped 3 bases, with 14 bases sitting between them. Written as DNA, the CDR3 is TGTGCCAGCAGCTTAGGAAGAGGGGGGGACACCGGGGAGCTGTTTTTT. Its protein is CASSLGRGGDTGELFF.

The chain employs TRBV6-1 and TRBJ1-1; the D is unclear. V dropped 6 bases and J dropped 11 bases, with 10 bases sitting between them. The CDR3 is made up of 10 amino acids. Germline V CDR1 and CDR2: MNHNS, SASEGT. The CDR3 sequence: CASRQCSAFF. The DNA for the CDR3 is TGTGCCAGCAGGCAGTGTTCGGCTTTCTTT.

The V gene is TRBV4-1, the J gene TRBJ2-1, with 7 bases matching TRBD2. This CDR3 spans 15 amino acids. Trimming cost V 1 base and J 5 bases; bases outside gene matches: 5. Germline V CDR1 and CDR2: MGHRA, YSYEKL. The chain's CDR3 is CASSQVWGGNNEQFF. For the CDR3, the DNA is TGCGCCAGCAGCCAAGTGTGGGGGGGAAACAATGAGCAGTTCTTC.

The chain carries TRBV7-9 and TRBJ2-5; D not certain. The germline gives CDR1 SEHNR, CDR2 FQNEAQ (reference sequence). CDR3 length: 15 amino acids. With 5 bases removed from V and 5 bases from J, the gap between germline ends came to 18 bases. The CDR3 nucleotides are TGTGCCAGCAGCCCAGCCCCCACACTGAGGGAGACCCAGTACTTC. This gives the protein CASSPAPTLRETQYF.

The V gene is TRBV7-9, the J gene TRBJ1-5, with TRBD1 as a possible D gene (6 bases). Per the germline V gene, CDR1 is SEHNR and CDR2 is FQNEAQ (reference sequence). The CDR3 runs to 14 residues. V dropped 5 bases and J dropped 3 bases, with 11 bases sitting between them. The CDR3 nucleotides are TGTGCCAGCAGCATCGGACAGAACAATCAGCCCCAGCATTTT. This gives the protein CASSIGQNNQPQHF.

The rearrangement uses TRBV7-2 and TRBJ2-3; TRBD2 matches at 10 bases. The CDR3 has 19 residues. Trimming removed 2 bases from V and 2 bases from J; junction bases left unmatched: 13. Germline assignment: CDR1 SGHTA and CDR2 FQGNSA. CDR3 in DNA: TGTGCCAGCAGCTTAATCGCCCTAGCGGGGGTTTTTTACACAGATACGCAGTATTTT. The encoded protein is CASSLIALAGVFYTDTQYF. The entire variable domain, with the rest obtained from reference TRBV7-2 and TRBJ2-3, is as follows: GAGVSQSPSNKVTEKGKDVELRCDPISGHTALYWYRQSLGQGLEFLIYFQGNSAPDKSGLPSDRFSAERTGGSVSTLTIQRTQQEDSAVYLCASSLIALAGVFYTDTQYFGPGTRLTVL.

The V gene is TRBV7-2, the J gene TRBJ2-5; TRBD2 aligns across 7 bases. This CDR3 has 14 residues. Trimming cost V 5 bases and J 5 bases; bases outside gene matches: 8. Germline V CDR1 and CDR2: SGHTA, FQGNSA. Here the CDR3 reads CASSPGLVWETQYF. The CDR3 DNA reads as TGTGCCAGCAGCCCCGGACTAGTCTGGGAGACCCAGTACTTC.

The chain has TRBV7-2 and TRBJ2-7; TRBD2 might be the D (6 bases). Germline V gives CDR1 SGHTA, CDR2 FQGNSA. CDR3 length: 14 amino acids. V was pared by 0 bases and J by 6 bases, with 12 bases between. DNA for the CDR3: TGTGCCAGCAGCTTAGCGGGGGGAGGCGGCGAGCAGTACTTC. Translated, it gives CASSLAGGGGEQYF. Full variable domain (remainder filled in from reference TRBV7-2 and TRBJ2-7): GAGVSQSPSNKVTEKGKDVELRCDPISGHTALYWYRQSLGQGLEFLIYFQGNSAPDKSGLPSDRFSAERTGGSVSTLTIQRTQQEDSAVYLCASSLAGGGGEQYFGPGTRLTVT.

The chain recombines TRBV4-1 with TRBJ1-4; 8 bases are a match to TRBD1. CDR1 MGHRA and CDR2 YSYEKL come from the germline V gene. Trimming at V came to 2 bases and at J to 2 bases, leaving 4 bases not matched to a gene. The CDR3 has 16 amino acids. The CDR3 coding sequence is TGCGCCAGCAGCCAAAGACAGGGGCCTACTAATGAAAAACTGTTTTTT. It encodes CASSQRQGPTNEKLFF.

J is TRBJ1-1 and V is TRBV29-1; a weak D match, TRBD1 (5 bases). CDR1 is SQVTM, CDR2 ANQGSEA, per germline. The CDR3 has 13 amino acids. V lost 5 bases and J 1 base, leaving 11 bases between the germline ends. The CDR3 DNA reads TGCAGCGTTTCGAAGGGGCCGAACACTGAAGCTTTCTTT. It yields the protein CSVSKGPNTEAFF.

The V gene is TRBV29-1, the J gene TRBJ1-1; D perhaps matches TRBD1 (5 bases). This CDR3 has 12 residues. V shed 6 bases and J shed 5 bases, with 13 bases lying between them. Germline CDR1 is SQVTM and CDR2 is ANQGSEA. The CDR3 here is CSVGTEGTEAFF. The CDR3 region has the DNA TGCAGCGTAGGGACGGAGGGTACTGAAGCTTTCTTT. Full variable domain (remainder filled in from reference TRBV29-1 and TRBJ1-1): SAVISQKPSRDICQRGTSLTIQCQVDSQVTMMFWYRQQPGQSLTLIATANQGSEATYESGFVIDKFPISRPNLTFSTLTVSNMSPEDSSIYLCSVGTEGTEAFFGQGTRLTVV.

As to this clone: An end of the junction differs from the germline gene, which may be a read error. The chain employs TRBV7-9 and TRBJ2-2; perhaps TRBD1 as D (5 bases). The CDR3 covers 14 residues. Germline CDR1 is SEHNR and CDR2 is FQNEAQ (reference sequence). The CDR3 loop reads CASTLTGNTGELFF. DNA of the CDR3: TGTGCCAGCACCTTAACAGGGAACACCGGGGAGCTGTTTTTT.

The chain couples TRBV7-9 to TRBJ2-2, with D perhaps matching TRBD2 (6 bases). V lost 3 bases to trimming and J lost 5 bases, with 13 bases between them. The germline V gene encodes CDR1 SEHNR and CDR2 FQNEAQ (reference sequence). There are 15 residues in the CDR3. The CDR3 bases are TGTGCCAGCAGCTTTTCGGCGGGATTTACCGGGGAGCTGTTTTTT. The encoded protein is CASSFSAGFTGELFF. Combining the CDR3 with reference TRBV7-9 and TRBJ2-2 gives the whole variable domain DTGVSQNPRHKITKRGQNVTFRCDPISEHNRLYWYRQTLGQGPEFLTYFQNEAQLEKSRLLSDRFSAERPKGSFSTLEIQRTEQGDSAMYLCASSFSAGFTGELFFGEGSRLTVL.

The chain combines TRBV7-2 with TRBJ2-4, with TRBD2 matching 10 bases. V was clipped by 1 base and J by 8 bases; unmatched bases: 11. Germline CDR1 is SGHTA and CDR2 is FQGNSA. The CDR3 is 17 amino acids. CDR3 region: CASSLDVAGGLTDIQYF. The CDR3 DNA reads TGTGCCAGCAGCTTAGATGTAGCGGGGGGACTGACGGACATTCAGTACTTC.

The chain employs TRBV6-1 and TRBJ2-7; 9 nucleotides agree with TRBD1. This CDR3 is 15 amino acids long. V lost 1 base to trimming and J lost 2 bases; unmatched junction nucleotides: 3. Per the germline V gene, CDR1 is MNHNS and CDR2 is SASEGT. The CDR3 region has the DNA TGTGCCAGCAGTGAAGGGGGACAGGGAACCTACGAGCAGTACTTC. It yields the protein CASSEGGQGTYEQYF.

This clone was observed a few times. The rearrangement links TRBV7-2 to TRBJ1-2, with TRBD1 as a possible D gene (5 bases). The germline V gene has CDR1 SGHTA and CDR2 FQGNSA. V was shortened by 3 bases and J by 4 bases, with 12 bases between the two germline ends. The length of the CDR3 is 14 residues. CDR3 coding DNA: TGTGCCAGCAGCTTCTCTAATAGGGGCTATGGCTACACCTTC. Encoded protein: CASSFSNRGYGYTF.

The chain carries TRBV4-3 and TRBJ2-3, with TRBD2 identical over 14 bases. CDR3 length equals 18 residues. The V gene end was trimmed by 3 bases and the J gene end by 5 bases; junction bases not matched to a gene: 10. Per the germline V gene, CDR1 is LGHNA and CDR2 is YSLEER. CDR3 amino acids: CASSQGGGLAGGLDTQYF. The DNA for the CDR3 is TGCGCCAGCAGCCAGGGGGGAGGACTAGCGGGGGGTTTAGATACGCAGTATTTT.